These 25 T cell receptor beta chains originate from one sample sequenced in a study of cytomegalovirus exposure and HLA in healthy donors. PCR involved 60 Vbeta and 13 Jbeta primers. The protocol was immunoSEQ multiplex PCR, while the TCRdb copy is restricted to in-frame clones and leaves out a portion. Here the sample spans 150,000 to 200,000 clones, roughly 87% being singletons. The sequenced material came from PBMCs. Receptors originate from a girl less than two years old in good health and CMV-seronegative.

The chain uses TRBV30 and TRBJ2-5; TRBD1 matches 7 bases. The CDR3 has 13 residues. The V segment lost 0 bases and the J segment 4 bases; nucleotides outside the gene matches: 2. CDR1 is GTSNPN, CDR2 SVGIG, per germline (reference sequence). CDR3 loop: CAWSVQGRETQYF. The CDR3 nucleotides are TGTGCCTGGAGTGTACAGGGGCGAGAGACCCAGTACTTC.

The gene calls are TRBV2 and TRBJ2-5, with D possibly TRBD1 on 5 matching bases. The J call may be wrong; the DNA end is better matched by TRBJ2-7. CDR3 length: 15 residues. The germline V gene encodes CDR1 SNHLY and CDR2 FYNNEI. The DNA of the CDR3 is TGTGCCAGTATGGACAATCTGGGCATTTCCTACGAGCAGTACTTC. Translated: CASMDNLGISYEQYF.

V is TRBV27 and J is TRBJ2-4, with TRBD1 matching over 8 bases. Per germline, CDR1 MNHEY and CDR2 SMNVEV (reference sequence). The length of the CDR3 is 15 residues. V shed 5 bases and J 6 bases; nucleotides not matched to a gene: 9. CDR3 sequence (DNA): TGTGCCAGCAGTCCCCGGGGACAGGTGGGAAACATTCAGTACTTC. Translating gives CASSPRGQVGNIQYF.

This clone was observed once. The chain combines TRBV18 with TRBJ1-2; 8 bases line up with TRBD1. From germline, CDR1 is KGHSH and CDR2 LQKENI. CDR3 length: 14 amino acids. Trimming cost V 3 bases and J 6 bases; bases outside gene matches: 6. The CDR3 DNA reads TGTGCCAGCTCACCGGCTGGACAGGGCAATGGCTACACCTTC. This sequence encodes CASSPAGQGNGYTF.

The J gene is TRBJ2-7, the V gene TRBV27; 8 bases are a match to TRBD2. The CDR3 spans 15 residues. The V segment lost 3 bases and the J segment 3 bases; nucleotides outside the gene matches: 7. The germline V gene has CDR1 MNHEY and CDR2 SMNVEV (reference sequence). The chain's CDR3 is CASSFSAGGNYEQYF. For the CDR3, the DNA is TGTGCCAGCAGTTTTTCGGCGGGGGGAAACTACGAGCAGTACTTC.

This sequence joins TRBV6-6 and TRBJ2-7, with 11 nucleotides matching TRBD2. V was pared by 5 bases and J by 4 bases, with 1 base of the junction left unmatched. Germline loops: CDR1 MNHNY, CDR2 SVGAGI (reference sequence). The CDR3 is made up of 13 amino acids. The CDR3 DNA sequence: TGTGCCAGCAGTCGACTAGCGGGATACGAGCAGTACTTC. Amino acid sequence: CASSRLAGYEQYF.

The chain couples TRBV5-1 to TRBJ2-7, with 8 nucleotides matching TRBD2. This CDR3 contains 14 residues. Unmatched junction bases numbered 9, after V lost 3 bases and J lost 7 bases. Looked up from germline, CDR1 is SGHRS and CDR2 is YFSETQ. CDR3 protein: CASSWPGGAREQYF. CDR3 DNA sequence: TGCGCCAGCAGCTGGCCCGGGGGGGCCAGGGAGCAGTACTTC.

J is TRBJ1-4 and V is TRBV19; 9 positions agree with TRBD1. V shed 6 bases and J 0 bases; nucleotides not matched to a gene: 5. The CDR3 extends over 16 amino acids. CDR1 and CDR2 (germline): LNHDA, SQIVND (reference sequence). In DNA, the CDR3 is TGTGCCAGTAGCAGGGACAGGGAAGCAACTAATGAAAAACTGTTTTTT. Amino acid sequence: CASSRDREATNEKLFF.

V is TRBV5-6 and J is TRBJ2-7; D unresolved. There are 13 residues in the CDR3. CDR1 and CDR2 from the germline V gene are SGHDT and YYEEEE. V lost 1 base, J lost 2 bases, and 7 bases lay in between. In DNA form, the CDR3 reads TGTGCCAGCAGCTTGATTGGGCCCTACGAGCAGTACTTC. This sequence encodes CASSLIGPYEQYF.

V and J are TRBV7-9 and TRBJ1-3; D uncertain. The ends were cut back, 5 bases at V and 0 bases at J, with 8 bases in the middle. The CDR3 spans 14 residues. Germline lookup yields CDR1 SEHNR and CDR2 FQNEAQ (reference sequence). The CDR3 coding sequence is TGTGCCAGCAGCCCTCACGGCTCTGGAAACACCATATATTTT. Its translation: CASSPHGSGNTIYF.

The chain joins TRBV7-6 to TRBJ1-5, with TRBD1 as a possible D gene (6 bases). CDR1 SGHVS and CDR2 FNYEAQ come from the germline V gene. There are 14 residues in the CDR3. V lost 5 bases to trimming and J lost 9 bases, with 17 bases between them. This CDR3 reads CASSLGGGYGPQHF. The CDR3 region has the DNA TGTGCCAGCAGCCTAGGGGGGGGCTACGGGCCCCAGCATTTT.

V is TRBV5-5 and J is TRBJ2-7, with D perhaps TRBD1 (5 bases). CDR1 is SGHKS and CDR2 is YYEKEE in the germline V gene (reference sequence). Trimming removed 0 bases from V and 6 bases from J, with 19 bases in between. The CDR3 is made up of 16 amino acids. The CDR3 DNA follows: TGTGCCAGCAGCTTGGCAATTGGCAGGGCGCCGGGCGAGCAGTACTTC. This translates into CASSLAIGRAPGEQYF. Looking up the rest from reference TRBV5-5 and TRBJ2-7 gives the full variable domain: DAGVTQSPTHLIKTRGQQVTLRCSPISGHKSVSWYQQVLGQGPQFIFQYYEKEERGRGNFPDRFSARQFPNYSSELNVNALLLGDSALYLCASSLAIGRAPGEQYFGPGTRLTVT.

The rearrangement uses TRBV9 and TRBJ2-7, with 11 bases lining up with TRBD2. CDR3 length: 15 amino acids. Germline loops: CDR1 SGDLS, CDR2 YYNGEE. V shed 4 bases and J 2 bases; nucleotides not matched to a gene: 5. DNA for the CDR3: TGTGCCAGCAGCCCGATAGCGGGAGGGACCTACGAGCAGTACTTC. Translated, it gives CASSPIAGGTYEQYF.

The chain combines TRBV7-2 with TRBJ2-2; the D is unclear. V was cut by 1 base and J by 6 bases, with 12 bases left in between. The germline V gene encodes CDR1 SGHTA and CDR2 FQGNSA. CDR3 length: 15 residues. The DNA of the CDR3 is TGTGCCAGCAGCTTAGGTACTATAGCTGCCGGGGAGCTGTTTTTT. This encodes CASSLGTIAAGELFF.

The rearrangement uses TRBV2 and TRBJ2-7; the match to TRBD1 covers 7 bases. Trimming took 4 bases from V and 3 from J; bases not matched to a gene: 12. The CDR3 runs to 16 residues. Germline V gene lookup returns CDR1 SNHLY and CDR2 FYNNEI. CDR3 nucleotides: TGTGCCAGCAGTGGGAAGGCGGACAGGATCGACTACGAGCAGTACTTC. It translates to CASSGKADRIDYEQYF.

This clone was observed once. This chain joins TRBV19 and TRBJ2-2; 7 bases are shared with TRBD1. CDR3 size: 19 residues. Losses at the gene ends were 5 bases for V and 2 bases for J; bases not matched to a gene: 17. The germline V gene encodes CDR1 LNHDA and CDR2 SQIVND (reference sequence). The CDR3, as DNA: TGTGCCAGTAGTTACCCGCTGGTCGGGACAGCTATTAACACCGGGGAGCTGTTTTTT. Its translation is CASSYPLVGTAINTGELFF.

This clone has just a few counts. The chain's CDR3 is CASSQVQSQPQHF. The CDR3 nucleotides are TGTGCCAGCAGCCAAGTGCAATCACAACCCCAGCATTTT. V is TRBV4-2 and J is TRBJ1-5; no clear D gene. The CDR3 spans 13 residues. Deletions cut 1 base from V and 10 bases from J, with 11 bases between. In germline, CDR1 is LGHNA, CDR2 YNFKEQ.

The chain joins TRBV7-2 to TRBJ2-7; D not certain. Germline CDR1 and CDR2: SGHTA and FQGNSA. Trimming left V 1 base short and J 0 bases short, with 4 bases between. This CDR3 contains 13 residues. CDR3 amino acids: CASSLDSSYEQYF. Written as DNA, the CDR3 is TGTGCCAGCAGCTTAGACAGCTCCTACGAGCAGTACTTC.

The V gene is TRBV9, the J gene TRBJ2-7; TRBD2 agrees at 8 bases. This CDR3 spans 14 amino acids. Germline lookup yields CDR1 SGDLS and CDR2 YYNGEE. V lost 0 bases, J lost 6 bases, and 5 bases stayed unmatched. The CDR3 protein is CASSVAAGGREQYF. In DNA form, the CDR3 reads TGTGCCAGCAGCGTAGCGGCGGGAGGTCGCGAGCAGTACTTC.

The chain uses TRBV12-2 and TRBJ2-1; the DNA was not compared with TRBD2, the D call given in the table. TRBV12-2 is assigned pseudogene status. This CDR3 region has 20 residues. Written as DNA, the CDR3 is TGTGCAAGTCGCTTTAGTTGCCGGGGGGGGCCAATTTACAAGTACAATGAGCAGTTCTTC. Protein sequence: CASRFSCRGGPIYKYNEQFF.

The chain uses TRBV6-5 and TRBJ1-3, with a tentative D call TRBD1 (6 bases). The germline V gene has CDR1 MNHEY and CDR2 SVGAGI. The CDR3 spans 14 residues. Trimming took off 6 bases at V and 1 base at J, with 10 bases between the two ends. CDR3 region: CASSLGGSGNTIYF. DNA of the CDR3: TGTGCCAGCAGCTTAGGGGGTTCTGGAAACACCATATATTTT.

The rearrangement joins TRBV9 to TRBJ2-1, with a possible D match to TRBD2 (7 bases). V was clipped by 4 bases and J by 2 bases, with 22 bases between them. Per germline, CDR1 SGDLS and CDR2 YYNGEE. The CDR3 totals 18 residues. The CDR3 is CASSRGGDTRYPYNEQFF. CDR3 DNA sequence: TGTGCCAGCAGCAGAGGGGGGGACACAAGGTACCCCTACAATGAGCAGTTCTTC.

In its sample, this clone was seen once. The chain employs TRBV27 and TRBJ2-7, with 9 positions matching TRBD2. Per germline, CDR1 MNHEY and CDR2 SMNVEV (reference sequence). The V segment lost 3 bases and the J segment 6 bases; nucleotides outside the gene matches: 9. The CDR3 totals 15 residues. CDR3: CASSFGGRAIPEQYF. The DNA of the CDR3 is TGTGCCAGCAGTTTCGGCGGGAGGGCCATCCCCGAGCAGTACTTC.

CDR3 loop: CASRSTGGDSPLHF. The DNA of the CDR3 is TGCGCCAGCAGATCGACAGGGGGCGATTCACCCCTCCACTTT. This chain connects TRBV5-1 to TRBJ1-6; TRBD1 matches at 10 bases. CDR3 size: 14 residues. V shed 5 bases and J 8 bases; nucleotides not matched to a gene: 4. Per the germline V gene, CDR1 is SGHRS and CDR2 is YFSETQ.

The gene calls are TRBV5-1 and TRBJ2-1; 12 nucleotides agree with TRBD2. The CDR3 length is 18 residues. Germline V gene lookup returns CDR1 SGHRS and CDR2 YFSETQ. The ends lost 4 bases at V and 6 bases at J; junction bases unmatched: 14. The CDR3 loop is CASSISGTSGLIGNEQFF. The DNA of the CDR3 is TGCGCCAGCAGCATTTCCGGGACTAGCGGGCTTATCGGCAATGAGCAGTTCTTC.